The 12 T cell receptor beta chains reported below all come from one sample, sequenced in a study of identical twins. TCRdb ran MiXCR on the 5' RACE reads and lists one entry per CDR3 protein. The sample yields 500,000 or so distinct CDR3 sequences, about 20% seen once. The same sample was also used in a study of T cells expressing NK-cell markers.

Sequences were obtained from CD4+ T cells sorted from blood. All receptors derive from a woman under 30 in good health.

This chain uses TRBV7-2 with TRBJ2-7; 9 bases fit TRBD2. The CDR3 has 13 amino acids. Trimming removed 1 base from V and 5 bases from J; junction bases left unmatched: 0. The germline V gene has CDR1 SGHTA and CDR2 FQGNSA. The CDR3 loop reads CASSLEREDEQYF. The CDR3 DNA sequence: TGTGCCAGCAGCTTAGAGCGGGAGGACGAGCAGTACTTC.

The chain is built from TRBV9 and TRBJ2-7, with 7 bases matching TRBD2. After removal of 3 bases from V and 4 bases from J, the junction contained 4 bases not matched to a gene. There are 13 residues in the CDR3. Per germline, CDR1 SGDLS and CDR2 YYNGEE. Here the CDR3 DNA reads TGTGCCAGCAGCGCCGGACTAGTATACGAGCAGTACTTC. Its protein is CASSAGLVYEQYF.

The chain has TRBV24-1 and TRBJ2-1; D remains ambiguous. The CDR3 contains 13 residues. Trimming took 2 bases from V and 6 from J, leaving 7 bases between them. Per germline, CDR1 KGHDR and CDR2 SFDVKD. CDR3 DNA sequence: TGTGCCACCAGTGATTCGAACAGCAATGAGCAGTTCTTC. Protein product: CATSDSNSNEQFF.

This rearrangement joins TRBV27 to TRBJ2-7, with TRBD2 identical over 7 bases. V was pared by 2 bases and J by 5 bases, with 6 bases of the junction left unmatched. This CDR3 comprises 14 residues. Germline lookup yields CDR1 MNHEY and CDR2 SMNVEV (reference sequence). CDR3 in DNA: TGTGCCAGCAGTTTAGGGAGGGAGTTCGACGAGCAGTACTTC. Translating gives CASSLGREFDEQYF.

This clonotype was detected only a few times. J is TRBJ2-2 and V is TRBV29-1; TRBD1 aligns across 7 bases. Germline V lookup: CDR1 SQVTM, CDR2 ANQGSEA. The junction had 6 bases not matched to a gene; V was cut back by 4 bases and J by 4 bases. This CDR3 contains 14 residues. CDR3 sequence: CSVGRTGATGELFF. The CDR3 nucleotides read TGCAGCGTTGGTCGGACAGGTGCCACCGGGGAGCTGTTTTTT.

The chain carries TRBV20-1 and TRBJ2-1; the D is unclear. With 6 bases removed from V and 7 bases from J, the gap between germline ends came to 13 bases. CDR3 length: 12 residues. The germline V gene has CDR1 DFQATT and CDR2 SNEGSKA (reference sequence). The CDR3 protein is CSATFLGNEQFF. In nucleotides, the CDR3 is TGCAGTGCAACCTTCCTGGGGAATGAGCAGTTCTTC.

The chain combines TRBV20-1 with TRBJ2-4; no reliable D call. This CDR3 has 12 amino acids. Germline loops: CDR1 DFQATT, CDR2 SNEGSKA (reference sequence). V lost 3 bases to trimming and J lost 8 bases, with 11 bases between them. CDR3 DNA sequence: TGCAGTGCTAGGGACCGGGTAGACATTCAGTACTTC. It encodes CSARDRVDIQYF.

There are a few counts of this clonotype. The chain couples TRBV7-9 to TRBJ2-1; D assignment may be TRBD1 or TRBD2 (5 bases each). V lost 2 bases and J 4 bases, leaving 12 bases between the germline ends. The CDR3 loop spans 15 amino acids. From germline, CDR1 is SEHNR and CDR2 FQNEAQ (reference sequence). The CDR3 nucleotides are TGTGCCAGCAGCTTAATCGGGACGGAATACAATGAGCAGTTCTTC. Protein sequence: CASSLIGTEYNEQFF.

This chain links TRBV7-3 with TRBJ2-1; the match to TRBD2 covers 10 bases. V was pared by 5 bases and J by 0 bases, with 13 bases of the junction left unmatched. CDR1 and CDR2 from the germline V gene are SGHTA and FQGTGA. The CDR3 contains 19 residues. CDR3 loop: CASSPRGSGGQSSYNEQFF. CDR3 bases: TGTGCCAGCAGCCCTCGGGGTAGCGGGGGGCAAAGCTCCTACAATGAGCAGTTCTTC.

The V gene is TRBV12-3 or TRBV12-4, the J gene TRBJ2-3; 9 bases line up with TRBD1. The V segment lost 7 bases and the J segment 6 bases; nucleotides outside the gene matches: 8. This CDR3 contains 14 residues. The CDR3 loop is CASNHRGPADTQYF. The DNA of the CDR3 is TGTGCCAGCAACCACAGGGGGCCGGCGGATACGCAGTATTTT.

This clonotype was counted only a few times. The V call is TRBV11-2, the J call TRBJ2-1; no clear D. CDR3 length: 15 amino acids. Germline CDR1 reads SGHAT; CDR2 reads FQNNGV. V was shortened by 3 bases and J by 0 bases, with 9 bases between the two germline ends. CDR3 amino acids: CASSFPQSSYNEQFF. The CDR3 bases are TGTGCCAGCAGCTTCCCCCAGAGCTCCTACAATGAGCAGTTCTTC.

This clonotype was counted a few times. The genes are TRBV6-1 and TRBJ1-6; D uncertain. Between the trimmed V and J ends, which lost 5 bases and 5 bases, there was a span of 7 bases. Germline V lookup: CDR1 MNHNS, CDR2 SASEGT. The CDR3 is 13 residues long. The CDR3 nucleotides read TGTGCCAGCAGTCCACAGAATAATTCACCCCTCCACTTT. Translated: CASSPQNNSPLHF.